This T cell receptor beta chain was observed in a study of beta chain features in type 1 diabetes. Study-level points and caveats: Researchers report that Type 1 diabetes patients had moderately but significantly shorter TCRB CDR3s across all four CD4+ subsets.

Trimming took 8 bases from V and 8 from J; bases not matched to a gene: 5. The CDR3 consists of 12 residues. CDR1 is ENHRY, CDR2 SYGVKD, per germline. Expressed TCRB transcripts were sequenced because the isolated RNA had all been reverse transcribed beforehand. Generated by immunoSEQ multiplex PCR, the TCRdb table keeps only in-frame clones and is missing some. The table records 600,000 or so clones, roughly 12% of them present only once. Regarding this clone: Its specificity is unknown.

This sequence originates from a man aged 25 to 45 with type 1 diabetes. The specimen was naive CD4+ T cells from blood. The V gene is TRBV10-3, the J gene TRBJ2-1; 8 bases fit TRBD1. The CDR3 bases are TGTGCCATCGGCGCAGGGGGCGATGAGCAGTTCTTC. It is translated as CAIGAGGDEQFF.